The T cell receptor (beta chain) under discussion was sequenced for a study of cytomegalovirus exposure and HLA in healthy donors. Healthy bone marrow donors supplied every sample. Primers for the PCR totalled 60 Vbeta and 13 Jbeta. Generated by immunoSEQ multiplex PCR, the TCRdb table keeps only in-frame clones and is missing some. Of about 200,000 clones listed, about 81% are singletons. This CDR3 is 14 amino acids long. Germline V CDR1 and CDR2: SGHNT, YENEEA. V gave up 6 bases and J gave up 5 bases, with 16 bases separating them. The TCR sequence derives from a woman in her thirties or forties in good health and CMV-seronegative. The V and J genes are TRBV11-3 and TRBJ2-5; D might be TRBD1 (6 bases). Sequenced input: PBMCs. In nucleotides, the CDR3 is TGTGCCAGCAGTGGGACATCGATAGAGGAGACCCAGTACTTC. This sequence encodes CASSGTSIEETQYF.